These 7 T cell receptor beta chains share one sample of origin, sequenced in a study of T cell repertoires in cytomegalovirus infection. In TCRdb, the reads were re-called with MiXCR into one record per CDR3 protein. Of around 490,000 distinct CDR3 sequences listed, approximately 25% are singletons. The sequenced sample was PBMCs. The receptors derive from a human donor in good health (CMV status not recorded). Some clones in this sample may be carry-over from other donors' samples.

V and J are TRBV10-3 and TRBJ2-1; D gene ambiguous. Germline CDR1 reads ENHRY; CDR2 reads SYGVKD. CDR3 length: 15 amino acids. V lost 2 bases to trimming and J lost 0 bases, with 8 bases between them. The CDR3 region is CAISEGGSSYNEQFF. CDR3 nucleotide sequence: TGTGCCATCAGTGAGGGCGGCAGCTCCTACAATGAGCAGTTCTTC.

The chain uses TRBV5-4 and TRBJ1-1; D gene unclear. V was clipped by 4 bases and J by 0 bases, with 7 bases between them. The CDR3 has 13 residues. CDR1 and CDR2 (germline): SGHNT, YYREEE (reference sequence). The CDR3 loop is CASSQRMNTEAFF. The CDR3 coding sequence is TGTGCCAGCAGCCAAAGGATGAACACTGAAGCTTTCTTT.

In its sample, this clonotype was seen a few times. The chain has TRBV12-5 and TRBJ1-5; TRBD1 agrees at 10 bases. Germline CDR1 LGHNT, CDR2 FRNRAP. With V trimmed by 8 bases and J by 0 bases, 7 bases remained unmatched. The CDR3 is 16 residues long. The CDR3: CASHDRDRGSNQPQHF. As DNA, the CDR3 is TGTGCTAGTCACGACCGGGACAGGGGTAGCAATCAGCCCCAGCATTTT.

In this sample, this clonotype turned up a few times. The chain recombines TRBV12-3 or TRBV12-4 with TRBJ1-2; unclear D gene. V shed 1 base and J shed 1 base, with 7 bases lying between them. CDR3 length equals 14 residues. The CDR3 reads CASSLEGSNYGYTF. CDR3 sequence (DNA): TGTGCCAGCAGTTTAGAGGGTAGTAACTATGGCTACACCTTC.

This clonotype was seen many times. The chain recombines TRBV7-2 with TRBJ2-3, with a tentative D call TRBD2 (5 bases). Germline V gene lookup returns CDR1 SGHTA and CDR2 FQGNSA. The CDR3 extends over 15 amino acids. V dropped 4 bases and J dropped 8 bases, with 19 bases sitting between them. The CDR3 coding sequence is TGTGCCAGCAGCTACCAGAGGACGGGCGAGGGTACGCAGTATTTT. Encoded protein: CASSYQRTGEGTQYF.

Concerning this clonotype itself: A much larger clone lies a single base off, so this may be a read error. The chain has TRBV7-6 and TRBJ1-1; TRBD1 agrees at 8 bases. The CDR3 runs to 16 residues. Germline values: CDR1 SGHVS, CDR2 FNYEAQ. CDR3 sequence reads: CASSLGTGKGSTEASF. CDR3 nucleotides: TGTGCCAGCAGCTTAGGGACAGGGAAAGGTAGCACTGAAGCTTCCTTT.

This clonotype was counted between two and nine times. The chain recombines TRBV7-2 with TRBJ2-3, with D possibly matching TRBD1 (5 bases). CDR3 length: 15 amino acids. V dropped 3 bases and J dropped 5 bases, with 15 bases sitting between them. Germline CDR1 SGHTA, CDR2 FQGNSA. The DNA for the CDR3 is TGTGCCAGCAGCTTTCCCCAGGGTGGCTTAGATACGCAGTATTTT. Its protein is CASSFPQGGLDTQYF. Filled out from reference TRBV7-2 and TRBJ2-3, the complete variable domain reads GAGVSQSPSNKVTEKGKDVELRCDPISGHTALYWYRQSLGQGLEFLIYFQGNSAPDKSGLPSDRFSAERTGGSVSTLTIQRTQQEDSAVYLCASSFPQGGLDTQYFGPGTRLTVL.